This paragraph covers one T cell receptor beta chain sequence. Its antigen specificity is not known. Base quality data are lacking; no much larger clone is found one base away. The V end gives up 1 base and the J end 4 bases, leaving 4 bases in the junction not matched to a gene. The CDR3, from cysteine to phenylalanine, totals 16 residues. Only the CDR3 region is kept as DNA, spanning 48 bases read in frame from base 1. CDR1 and CDR2 are read off the germline V gene as KGHSH and LQKENI. This record comes from a study of cytomegalovirus exposure and HLA in healthy donors (dated by TCRdb to about 2017). Looking at the study overall: An earlier analysis of several hundred of the donors reported 250 to 350 Gb of sequence data and around 110 million unique TCR beta sequences from 150 million to 200 million T cells. Rather than using new phenotypic data, the later analysis identified candidate immune exposures from TCR beta sequences and from how often those sequences occurred across donors. Alongside the repertoire data, information on donor age, sex, ethnicity and CMV serostatus was compiled. All discovery cohort repertoires had been generated on a single sequencing platform. To study patterns of TCR occurrence, a later analysis re-analyzed previously published TCR beta repertoires from 666 donors and added high-resolution HLA genotyping. A later genetic analysis used genome-wide SNP genotypes for about 65% of the roughly 670 donors, treating that subset as a discovery cohort. To predict cytomegalovirus infection status, the study combined high-throughput TCR immunosequencing, statistical association of individual TCRs with disease status, and machine learning. Among a few hundred genotyped donors of the cohort, an average of around 240,000 unique TCR beta nucleotide sequences were sequenced per donor, 15% to 20% of them non-productive. Typing coverage differed by locus: A, B, C, DRB1 and DQB1 were typed in roughly 620-630 donors, DQA1 in about 500, DPA1 in approximately 610, and DPB1 in 400 to 490. Several DR-DQ haplotypes were handled as single units for association and clustering because linkage in the cohort was strong. About 300 gigabases of sequencing data and approximately 92 million unique TCR sequences made up an early release that covered approximately 650 HLA-typed donors. The genetic ancestry cluster associated with self-reported Caucasian donors included over 65% of the 350 to 500 genotyped donors. HLA typing included class I and class II loci at four-digit resolution. Using immunosequencing, the study profiled T cell repertoires from 666 subjects and related those repertoires to cytomegalovirus serostatus. The study aimed to test whether cataloging public T cell receptors could reveal signatures of past pathogen exposure. An earlier analysis of around 540 of the donors applied high-throughput TCR beta sequencing to assess whether each TCR beta V gene segment acted as functional or pseudogenic. Besides the first cohort of more than 650 subjects, a separate validation cohort made up of about 120 different subjects was used.

The cohort was made up of hundreds of healthy bone marrow donors. All cohort members were sampled while nominally healthy, although unrecorded immune exposures were likely present. The donor tested CMV seronegative and was one of the 352 seronegative cohort members. Each donor provided a peripheral blood sample, and peripheral blood mononuclear cells were used for TCR beta sequencing. Genomic DNA was extracted from the blood cell samples with the Qiagen DNeasy Blood Extraction Kit. The library came from the immunoSEQ multiplex PCR assay. For the multiplex PCR, a mixture combining 60 forward primers for TCR Vbeta segments and 13 reverse primers for TCR Jbeta segments was used. The CDR3 region of rearranged TCR beta genes was amplified from genomic DNA with a multiplex PCR assay. The Illumina HiSeq System was used to sequence the amplified TCR beta libraries as 87-base-pair reads. In the paper's pipeline: A later analysis tallied roughly 76 million unique TCR beta chains across the 700 or so repertoires, and roughly 11 million of those chains were shared by two or more donors. A nearest-neighbor algorithm error-corrected the raw reads and collapsed the reads into unique sequences, merging closely related sequences to remove PCR and sequencing errors. Alignment of CDR3 sequences to IMGT reference sequences was used to assign V, D and J gene segments. Each retained sequence needed at least a six-nucleotide match to both a V gene segment and a J gene segment. A rearrangement counted as productive if the CDR3 had no stop codons and remained in frame with V and J, and every other rearrangement counted as non-productive. CDR3 was defined according to IMGT convention as the region running from the second conserved V-encoded cysteine to the conserved J-encoded phenylalanine. The earlier analysis of 500 to 750 of the donors excluded any sequence lacking an unambiguous match to a single V gene segment. In an earlier analysis of some 590 of the donors, a V segment was called functional when productive rearrangements were above 56.7%, and segregating when the standard deviation between donors exceeded 5%. A statistical classification framework was built to diagnose cytomegalovirus status from the catalog of TCR beta chain sequences. A later analysis assigned V and J genes by comparing TCR nucleotide sequences with IMGT/GENE-DB human TR gene sequences. Using the TCRdist pipeline, a later analysis assigned CDR3 sequences along with most-parsimonious VDJ recombination scenarios. In a later analysis, every TCR beta chain was defined by the combination of its CDR3 amino acid sequence and its V-gene family, and reads without a unique V-gene family were dropped. As a way to deal with suspected cross-contamination and a sequencing artifact, a later analysis dropped nearly 600 nucleotide sequences that were highly shared and had low generation probability. In a later analysis, a clonal expansion index for each public chain was calculated from normalized within-repertoire ranks of inferred template counts. In a later analysis, generation probabilities were computed with a VDJ recombination model fitted to out-of-frame rearrangements, and the resulting probabilities were checked against IGoR. In a later analysis, hypergeometric tests were used to score TCR-TCR, TCR-HLA and TCR-CMV co-occurrence, with a repertoire-size bias correction applied to TCR pairs. To estimate false discovery rates, a later analysis permuted the HLA or CMV assignments 20 times. A later analysis grouped co-occurring TCRs with DBSCAN, adding TCRdist sequence similarity when clustering within HLA-allele-positive subsets. Co-occurrence clustering excluded repertoires with fewer than 30,000 or more than 120,000 public chains, plus five with anomalous nucleotide sharing. This immuneACCESS table, as held by TCRdb, lists in-frame sequences with V and J called but not all clones. Of the missing ones, under half trace to an unresolved V gene in checked studies; the others have no known cause. The V and J calls and clone size come from that table; D and trimming were worked out from the DNA. This sample has around 300,000 clones in its table, and around 90% of those were observed once. The ten largest make up less than 2.5% of the sample.

Beyond this particular receptor, the publication reports: The classifier was reported to diagnose cytomegalovirus status with high specificity and sensitivity in both the original and validation cohorts. A further reported finding was that TCR beta sequences accurately predicted the HLA-A and HLA-B alleles for most subjects in the first cohort. In an earlier analysis of around 500 of the donors, most TCR beta V segments appeared in productive rearrangements about 87% or about 30% of the time, broadly matching IMGT annotations. The authors suggested that the approach could potentially be generalized to other disease states and immunological phenotypes. In a later analysis, 16,951 TCR beta sequences were associated with specific HLA alleles at a false discovery rate of 0.05. A later analysis found that TCR association rates varied across HLA loci, with DRB1 alleles showing the most associated TCRs and HLA-C alleles the fewest. V-gene and J-gene trimming of TCR beta chains was associated with a missense DCLRE1C variant in a later genetic analysis, and the association was replicated in an independent cohort. Three of the identified cytomegalovirus-associated TCR beta chains were confirmed in vitro to be specific for cytomegalovirus antigens. Because HLA typing was unavailable for some donors at each locus, only the typed subset was used in association tests. When HLA alleles, especially DR and DQ, strongly co-occurred, attributing TCR associations to individual alleles was difficult. A cluster of highly shared sequence variants was judged likely to represent a technical artifact of the sequencing pipeline. Across donors, most TCR sequences were observed very rarely, whereas some public TCRs were present in many individuals. The only immune exposure information available for the cohort was CMV serostatus. A later analysis found that most CMV-associated TCR beta chains appeared HLA-restricted, with HLA associations seemingly driven largely by CMV exposure. Roughly uniform sequencing depth across donors was assumed in presence/absence analyses, although this assumption may not hold. Compared with the 666-donor mean, donors in an Asian-associated ancestry cluster had fewer N-insertions in productive TCRs, according to a later genetic analysis. The 87-base-pair reads could not distinguish some IMGT-functional V segments, including TRBV6-2 and TRBV6-3, so those segments were excluded. In a later analysis, several top co-occurrence clusters were reported to appear linked to parvovirus B19, influenza, CMV and Epstein-Barr virus. Correlated functional status among segregating V segments might reflect linkage disequilibrium, but an unknown experimental factor could not be ruled out. Because counts were too low, roughly 18 rarely observed V segments, including chromosome 9 orphons, were left out of the earlier analysis of some 640 of the donors. In a later analysis, HLA-associated TCR beta chains were found to be more clonally expanded and to have lower generation probabilities than equally common non-associated chains. This cohort had only TCR beta chains sequenced, and the lack of alpha or paired-chain data limited which features could be detected. The study listed 164 TCR beta chains as associated with cytomegalovirus.

The TCR was taken from a woman aged 18-30 years in good health and CMV-seronegative. The source material was PBMCs. Recombination linked TRBV18 to TRBJ1-3; TRBD1 fits 10 bases in the junction. This receptor has the CDR3 CASSPLGQGRGNTIYF. The DNA sequence follows: TGTGCCAGCTCACCACTGGGACAGGGGAGAGGAAACACCATATATTTT.